The next 21 T cell receptor beta chains were all read from a single sample in a study of shared clonotypes between healthy human individuals. This table comes from immunoSEQ multiplex PCR, and its TCRdb copy is limited to in-frame clones, with some not included. The table shows about 820,000 clones, with approximately 92% occurring only once. Terminally differentiated effector memory CD45RA+ cells were excluded from the naive CD8 cells, which were CD45RO-negative and positively selected for CCR7. The sample comprised naive CD8+ T cells sorted from blood. The receptors were sampled from a man aged 25 to 40 in good health.

The gene calls are TRBV29-1 and TRBJ1-2; 9 bases agree with TRBD1. This CDR3 is 13 amino acids long. The V segment lost 3 bases and the J segment 4 bases; nucleotides outside the gene matches: 3. From germline, CDR1 is SQVTM and CDR2 ANQGSEA. The DNA for the CDR3 is TGCAGCGTTGAGACAGGGGGTAGCTATGGCTACACCTTC. Its translation: CSVETGGSYGYTF.

The rearrangement links TRBV15 to TRBJ1-5; the D gene is possibly TRBD1 (5 bases). V was cut by 3 bases and J by 5 bases, with 14 bases left in between. The CDR3 extends over 15 amino acids. Germline values: CDR1 LNHNV, CDR2 YYDKDF (reference sequence). The DNA for the CDR3 is TGTGCCACCAGCAGGGAGGGGAGTGAAGATCAGCCCCAGCATTTT. It codes for CATSREGSEDQPQHF.

This chain joins TRBV7-9 and TRBJ2-2; 7 nucleotides match TRBD2. Germline trimming cut 7 bases from V and 3 bases from J; bases unmatched to any gene: 5. The CDR3 covers 14 residues. In germline, CDR1 is SEHNR, CDR2 FQNEAQ (reference sequence). In DNA, the CDR3 is TGTGCCAGCAAATGGGCGGGAGACACCGGGGAGCTGTTTTTT. Residues: CASKWAGDTGELFF. The full variable domain, rest sourced from reference TRBV7-9 and TRBJ2-2, is DTGVSQNPRHKITKRGQNVTFRCDPISEHNRLYWYRQTLGQGPEFLTYFQNEAQLEKSRLLSDRFSAERPKGSFSTLEIQRTEQGDSAMYLCASKWAGDTGELFFGEGSRLTVL.

This chain joins TRBV4-1 and TRBJ2-2; D unresolved. Germline CDR1 is MGHRA and CDR2 is YSYEKL. The ends were cut back, 1 base at V and 2 bases at J, with 14 bases in the middle. This CDR3 contains 17 residues. As DNA, the CDR3 is TGCGCCAGCAGCCAAGGGTGGCTTAAAAGAAACACCGGGGAGCTGTTTTTT. This gives the protein CASSQGWLKRNTGELFF.

The chain is built from TRBV6-5 and TRBJ2-2, with D perhaps matching TRBD2 (5 bases). In germline, CDR1 is MNHEY, CDR2 SVGAGI. V dropped 5 bases and J dropped 4 bases, with 14 bases sitting between them. CDR3 length: 15 amino acids. CDR3 residues: CASSVSGYLTGELFF. The CDR3 DNA reads TGTGCCAGCAGTGTTTCGGGGTATCTCACCGGGGAGCTGTTTTTT.

This clone was seen just once. The chain recombines TRBV27 with TRBJ2-2, with D unclear. Trimming took off 3 bases at V and 5 bases at J, with 7 bases between the two ends. The CDR3 spans 13 residues. Per germline, CDR1 MNHEY and CDR2 SMNVEV (reference sequence). The CDR3, as DNA: TGTGCCAGCAGTTTCAAAGTAACCGGGGAGCTGTTTTTT. Amino acid sequence: CASSFKVTGELFF.

The V gene is TRBV7-9, the J gene TRBJ1-1, with unresolved D. V shed 3 bases and J shed 6 bases, with 11 bases lying between them. CDR3 length equals 13 residues. Germline loops: CDR1 SEHNR, CDR2 FQNEAQ (reference sequence). CDR3 coding DNA: TGTGCCAGCAGCTTTGGGGTCTCGCCTGAAGCTTTCTTT. This translates into CASSFGVSPEAFF. Based on the CDR3 plus reference TRBV7-9 and TRBJ1-1, the full variable domain is DTGVSQNPRHKITKRGQNVTFRCDPISEHNRLYWYRQTLGQGPEFLTYFQNEAQLEKSRLLSDRFSAERPKGSFSTLEIQRTEQGDSAMYLCASSFGVSPEAFFGQGTRLTVV.

The genes are TRBV27 and TRBJ2-7; maybe TRBD2 (6 bases). Trimming cost V 4 bases and J 1 base, with 14 bases left between them. The CDR3 totals 15 residues. The germline CDR1 and CDR2 sequences are MNHEY and SMNVEV (reference sequence). CDR3 DNA: TGTGCCAGCAGTTACGGGATCGGGGGTTCCTACGAGCAGTACTTC. It yields the protein CASSYGIGGSYEQYF.

J is TRBJ2-3 and V is TRBV9, with 12 bases lining up with TRBD2. Trimming removed 4 bases from V and 3 bases from J; junction bases left unmatched: 9. Germline loops: CDR1 SGDLS, CDR2 YYNGEE. The CDR3 is 17 residues long. DNA for the CDR3: TGTGCCAGCAGCTCCCCGGCGGGGACTAGCGGGACAGATACGCAGTATTTT. Translating it yields CASSSPAGTSGTDTQYF.

The CDR3 reads CASSAAPSPSSYEQYF. Written as DNA, the CDR3 is TGTGCCAGCAGCGCGGCCCCGAGTCCCTCCTCCTACGAGCAGTACTTC. The chain is built from TRBV9 and TRBJ2-7; D is ambiguous. The CDR3 runs to 16 residues. V was cut by 3 bases and J by 0 bases, with 16 bases left in between. The V gene's germline CDR1 is SGDLS and CDR2 YYNGEE.

This clone was seen a single time. The rearrangement joins TRBV7-9 to TRBJ2-7; 9 bases are a match to TRBD1. Unmatched junction bases numbered 12, after V lost 5 bases and J lost 7 bases. The CDR3 spans 15 residues. CDR1 is SEHNR, CDR2 FQNEAQ, per germline (reference sequence). CDR3 nucleotides: TGTGCCAGCAGCGTATTGCCGGGACAGGGTTGGGAGCAGTACTTC. This sequence encodes CASSVLPGQGWEQYF.

The chain employs TRBV28 and TRBJ2-2; maybe TRBD2 (5 bases). V gave up 5 bases and J gave up 5 bases, with 6 bases separating them. The germline V gene has CDR1 MDHEN and CDR2 SYDVKM. This CDR3 region has 12 residues. The DNA of the CDR3 is TGTGCCAGCAGTAGCGGAACCGGGGAGCTGTTTTTT. This codes for CASSSGTGELFF.

CDR3 in amino acids: CASSISPGGTQYF. Here the CDR3 DNA reads TGTGCCAGCAGTATCTCGCCTGGGGGTACGCAGTATTTT. V usage is TRBV27 and J usage is TRBJ2-3, with D possibly being TRBD1 or TRBD2 (5 bases each). The V gene lost 5 bases and the J gene lost 8 bases, with 14 bases spanning the gap. This CDR3 comprises 13 residues. Germline assignment: CDR1 MNHEY and CDR2 SMNVEV (reference sequence).

The chain uses TRBV4-1 and TRBJ1-1; weak D call: TRBD1 (5 bases). The germline gives CDR1 MGHRA, CDR2 YSYEKL. V lost 4 bases and J lost 1, with 13 bases in between. The CDR3 totals 15 residues. The CDR3 DNA follows: TGCGCCAGCAGCCTGGGTTTCGGGGCGAACACTGAAGCTTTCTTT. Protein sequence: CASSLGFGANTEAFF.

The chain is built from TRBV6-6 and TRBJ1-5; 7 positions match TRBD1. CDR1 and CDR2 (germline): MNHNY, SVGAGI (reference sequence). The J segment lost 4 bases and the V segment lost 3 bases, leaving 6 bases of the junction unmatched. The CDR3 length is 15 residues. CDR3 sequence: CASSYSTGSNQPQHF. For the CDR3, the DNA is TGTGCCAGCAGTTATTCGACAGGGTCGAATCAGCCCCAGCATTTT.

Note on this clone: The same CDR3 is also encoded by other DNA sequences in this sample. V usage is TRBV7-9 and J usage is TRBJ2-2; D is ambiguous. V lost 3 bases, J lost 2 bases, and 4 bases lay in between. Per germline, CDR1 SEHNR and CDR2 FQNEAQ (reference sequence). CDR3 length: 13 residues. CDR3 nucleotides: TGTGCCAGCAGCTTTGGCAACACCGGGGAGCTGTTTTTT. Translation gives CASSFGNTGELFF.

This clone came up many times. The rearrangement uses TRBV4-3 and TRBJ2-6; D gene uncertain. Trimming cost V 0 bases and J 0 bases, with 9 bases left between them. This CDR3 has 17 residues. Germline V gene lookup returns CDR1 LGHNA and CDR2 YSLEER. The CDR3 here is CASSQDGGSSGANVLTF. For the CDR3, the DNA is TGCGCCAGCAGCCAAGATGGTGGCAGCTCTGGGGCCAACGTCCTGACTTTC.

V is TRBV10-1 and J is TRBJ2-7, with a weak D call TRBD2 (5 bases). Trimming left V 2 bases short and J 2 bases short, with 13 bases between. Germline V gene data show CDR1 as WNHNN and CDR2 as SYGVQD (reference sequence). CDR3 length: 15 residues. Here the CDR3 reads CASSERTGFPYEQYF. The CDR3 nucleotides are TGCGCCAGCAGTGAGAGGACGGGATTCCCCTACGAGCAGTACTTC.

The chain is built from TRBV2 and TRBJ2-5; TRBD2 agrees at 7 bases. CDR1 is SNHLY and CDR2 is FYNNEI in the germline V gene. The V and J ends lost 7 bases and 5 bases, in that order; junction bases with no gene match: 7. The CDR3 covers 13 residues. CDR3 in DNA: TGTGCCAGCACGGTCGCGGGAGCGGAGACCCAGTACTTC. Protein sequence: CASTVAGAETQYF.

The chain carries TRBV19 and TRBJ2-7; possible D gene TRBD1, 5 bases. Germline CDR1 LNHDA, CDR2 SQIVND (reference sequence). V shed 10 bases and J shed 0 bases, with 13 bases lying between them. This CDR3 contains 13 residues. Here the CDR3 reads CATRARSSYEQYF. The CDR3 DNA reads TGTGCCACCAGGGCCAGGAGCTCCTACGAGCAGTACTTC.

The chain uses TRBV7-2 and TRBJ2-5; D remains unclear. Per germline, CDR1 SGHTA and CDR2 FQGNSA. V was cut by 3 bases and J by 5 bases, with 7 bases left in between. The CDR3 sequence is 12 residues long. The CDR3 DNA reads TGTGCCAGCAGCTTTTTAAGTGAGACCCAGTACTTC. Its translation: CASSFLSETQYF.